The rows below give T cell receptor beta chains drawn from one sample of a study of PD-L1 blockade in urothelial cancer. Assay used: immunoSEQ multiplex PCR; TCRdb lists only in-frame clones, some missing. The table has about 84,000 clones, 82% seen once. This material consisted of PBMCs, taken around atezolizumab (anti-PD-L1) treatment. All receptors derive from a man in his 70s with urothelial cancer. CDR3s include the opening cysteine and the closing phenylalanine or tryptophan. Fields, in order: V gene, clone size, D gene, J gene, CDR3 protein, CDR3 DNA. A D gene is named only where the DNA matches it firmly. Clone size is stated in some rows and not others, as once, few, many or a class when expanded.

v_gene: TRBV29-1; abundance: NA; d_gene: NA; j_gene: TRBJ1-2; CDR3aa: CSVEEQGGDGYTF; CDR3nt: TGCAGCGTTGAAGAACAGGGAGGGGATGGCTACACCTTC
v_gene: TRBV7-2; abundance: few; d_gene: NA; j_gene: TRBJ2-7; CDR3aa: CASSLSGLYEQYF; CDR3nt: TGTGCCAGCAGCTTATCAGGATTATACGAGCAGTACTTC
v_gene: TRBV18; abundance: NA; d_gene: TRBD1; j_gene: TRBJ2-1; CDR3aa: CASSRTGDRQSNEQFF; CDR3nt: TGTGCCAGCTCACGGACAGGGGACCGTCAGTCCAATGAGCAGTTCTTC
v_gene: TRBV5-4; abundance: NA; d_gene: TRBD2; j_gene: TRBJ2-1; CDR3aa: CASSLSGPSGSHRGEQFF; CDR3nt: TGTGCCAGCAGCTTGTCGGGCCCTAGCGGGAGTCATCGGGGTGAGCAGTTCTTC
v_gene: TRBV29-1; abundance: few; d_gene: NA; j_gene: TRBJ1-1; CDR3aa: CSVADSLNTEAFF; CDR3nt: TGCAGCGTTGCGGACAGCTTGAACACTGAAGCTTTCTTT
v_gene: TRBV18; abundance: NA; d_gene: NA; j_gene: TRBJ1-4; CDR3aa: CASSHRGGWNPATNEKLFF; CDR3nt: TGTGCCAGCTCACATCGGGGAGGTTGGAATCCTGCAACTAATGAAAAACTGTTTTTT
v_gene: TRBV7-3; abundance: NA; d_gene: NA; j_gene: TRBJ2-2; CDR3aa: CASSIDYTGELFF; CDR3nt: TGTGCCAGCAGCATAGACTACACCGGGGAGCTGTTTTTT
v_gene: TRBV30; abundance: NA; d_gene: TRBD2; j_gene: TRBJ2-1; CDR3aa: CAWSVLTSGNEQFF; CDR3nt: TGTGCCTGGAGTGTACTCACTAGCGGTAATGAGCAGTTCTTC
v_gene: TRBV5-1; abundance: NA; d_gene: NA; j_gene: TRBJ1-1; CDR3aa: CASSLGARANTEAFF; CDR3nt: TGCGCCAGCAGCTTGGGGGCCAGGGCGAACACTGAAGCTTTCTTT
v_gene: TRBV10-3; abundance: NA; d_gene: NA; j_gene: TRBJ1-5; CDR3aa: CAVSPTGGNQPQHF; CDR3nt: TGTGCCGTTTCTCCCACGGGTGGCAATCAGCCCCAGCATTTT
v_gene: TRBV5-1; abundance: NA; d_gene: TRBD1; j_gene: TRBJ1-4; CDR3aa: CASSPTGTDEKLFF; CDR3nt: TGCGCCAGCAGCCCGACAGGGACTGATGAAAAACTGTTTTTT
v_gene: TRBV6-6; abundance: NA; d_gene: NA; j_gene: TRBJ2-1; CDR3aa: CASSYSQATYNEQFF; CDR3nt: TGTGCCAGCAGTTACTCACAGGCCACCTACAATGAGCAGTTCTTC
v_gene: TRBV19; abundance: medium-sized; d_gene: NA; j_gene: TRBJ2-7; CDR3aa: CASSIGASGGGEQYF; CDR3nt: TGTGCCAGTAGTATAGGAGCTAGCGGAGGGGGCGAGCAGTACTTC
v_gene: TRBV7-9; abundance: NA; d_gene: NA; j_gene: TRBJ1-1; CDR3aa: CASSSLGAERNTEAFF; CDR3nt: TGTGCCAGCAGCTCCCTGGGGGCAGAGAGGAACACTGAAGCTTTCTTT
v_gene: TRBV6-6; abundance: NA; d_gene: TRBD1; j_gene: TRBJ1-2; CDR3aa: CASRPGQGGGYTF; CDR3nt: TGTGCCAGCAGGCCCGGACAGGGAGGTGGCTACACCTTC
v_gene: TRBV5-1; abundance: NA; d_gene: TRBD2; j_gene: TRBJ2-3; CDR3aa: CASSPGLAGRDTQYF; CDR3nt: TGCGCCAGCAGCCCGGGACTAGCGGGGAGGGATACGCAGTATTTT
v_gene: TRBV4-1; abundance: NA; d_gene: NA; j_gene: TRBJ2-3; CDR3aa: CASSGHLASEAQYF; CDR3nt: TGCGCCAGCAGCGGTCACCTAGCTTCCGAGGCGCAGTATTTT
v_gene: TRBV15; abundance: NA; d_gene: NA; j_gene: TRBJ2-4; CDR3aa: CATSKERRGGGNIQYF; CDR3nt: TGTGCCACCAGCAAGGAAAGGAGGGGTGGCGGAAACATTCAGTACTTC
v_gene: TRBV5-4; abundance: NA; d_gene: TRBD2; j_gene: TRBJ2-3; CDR3aa: CASSPGLAGGLKSTQYF; CDR3nt: TGTGCCAGCTCACCGGGACTAGCGGGGGGGCTGAAGTCAACGCAGTATTTT
v_gene: TRBV5-1; abundance: NA; d_gene: TRBD1; j_gene: TRBJ2-7; CDR3aa: CARKGVDREYEQYF; CDR3nt: TGCGCCAGAAAAGGGGTTGACAGGGAATACGAGCAGTACTTC
v_gene: TRBV4-2; abundance: NA; d_gene: NA; j_gene: TRBJ2-1; CDR3aa: CASSQESSGREQFF; CDR3nt: TGTGCCAGCAGCCAAGAGTCCAGCGGCCGTGAGCAGTTCTTC
v_gene: TRBV18; abundance: NA; d_gene: NA; j_gene: TRBJ2-1; CDR3aa: CASSLTANNEQFF; CDR3nt: TGTGCCAGCTCACTAACAGCTAACAATGAGCAGTTCTTC
v_gene: TRBV27; abundance: NA; d_gene: TRBD1; j_gene: TRBJ1-4; CDR3aa: CASSSQGASSIFNEKLFF; CDR3nt: TGTGCCAGCAGTTCACAGGGGGCCTCTTCCATTTTTAATGAAAAACTGTTTTTT
v_gene: TRBV4-3; abundance: NA; d_gene: NA; j_gene: TRBJ2-7; CDR3aa: CASSQDAGATYEQYF; CDR3nt: TGCGCCAGCAGCCAAGACGCGGGGGCCACCTACGAGCAGTACTTC
v_gene: TRBV19; abundance: NA; d_gene: TRBD1; j_gene: TRBJ2-5; CDR3aa: CASSIGQGAIQETQYF; CDR3nt: TGTGCCAGTAGTATAGGACAGGGGGCAATTCAAGAGACCCAGTACTTC
v_gene: TRBV4-3; abundance: few; d_gene: NA; j_gene: TRBJ2-5; CDR3aa: CASSQDPGWAQYF; CDR3nt: TGCGCCAGCAGCCAAGATCCCGGGTGGGCCCAGTACTTC
v_gene: TRBV6-1; abundance: few; d_gene: TRBD2; j_gene: TRBJ2-3; CDR3aa: CASKDRPSGADTQYF; CDR3nt: TGTGCCAGCAAGGATCGGCCTAGCGGGGCAGATACGCAGTATTTT
v_gene: TRBV27; abundance: many; d_gene: TRBD1; j_gene: TRBJ2-5; CDR3aa: CASSFRPPGTGGTQYF; CDR3nt: TGTGCCAGCAGTTTTCGCCCCCCCGGGACAGGGGGGACCCAGTACTTC
v_gene: TRBV19; abundance: NA; d_gene: TRBD2; j_gene: TRBJ2-3; CDR3aa: CASSIGFGGYTDTQYF; CDR3nt: TGTGCCAGTAGTATTGGGTTCGGGGGGTACACAGATACGCAGTATTTT
v_gene: TRBV10-3; abundance: NA; d_gene: NA; j_gene: TRBJ1-5; CDR3aa: CAISELGNSNQPQHF; CDR3nt: TGTGCCATCAGTGAACTCGGGAATAGCAATCAGCCCCAGCATTTT
v_gene: TRBV2; abundance: NA; d_gene: NA; j_gene: TRBJ1-5; CDR3aa: CASSADRSNQPQHF; CDR3nt: TGTGCCAGCAGTGCGGACAGATCGAATCAGCCCCAGCATTTT
v_gene: TRBV7-2; abundance: NA; d_gene: TRBD1; j_gene: TRBJ1-2; CDR3aa: CASSPGQGAYYGYTF; CDR3nt: TGTGCCAGCAGCCCGGGACAGGGGGCGTACTATGGCTACACCTTC
v_gene: TRBV14; abundance: NA; d_gene: NA; j_gene: TRBJ2-2; CDR3aa: CASSRWQAGGELFF; CDR3nt: TGTGCCAGCAGCCGGTGGCAGGCGGGCGGGGAGCTGTTTTTT
v_gene: TRBV10-1; abundance: NA; d_gene: TRBD1; j_gene: TRBJ2-2; CDR3aa: CASNQDRGTGELFF; CDR3nt: TGCGCCAGCAACCAAGACAGGGGCACCGGGGAGCTGTTTTTT
v_gene: TRBV7-9; abundance: NA; d_gene: TRBD1; j_gene: TRBJ2-2; CDR3aa: CASSLGVIAQGDGELFF; CDR3nt: TGTGCCAGCAGCTTAGGCGTCATTGCACAGGGGGACGGGGAGCTGTTTTTT